These 15 T cell receptor beta chains share one sample of origin, sequenced in a study of T cells in Graves' hyperthyroidism and ophthalmopathy. TCR beta CDR3 region amplification was performed from RNA transcripts. An initial round of RT-PCR targeting the TCR CDR3 relied on the HTBI primer set. Using its own MiXCR run on the multiplex PCR reads, TCRdb lists one record per CDR3 protein. The sample has about 580,000 distinct CDR3 sequences; around 13% are singletons. Source material: blood. The receptors originated from a woman in her 30s with Graves' hyperthyroidism that later progressed to Graves' ophthalmopathy.

This clonotype has at least ten counts. This chain links TRBV15 with TRBJ1-1, with D uncertain. This CDR3 is 14 amino acids long. Germline CDR1 is LNHNV and CDR2 is YYDKDF (reference sequence). Trimming pared 5 bases from V and 4 bases from J, leaving 14 bases between. CDR3 region: CATSLDYPTTEAFF. The DNA for the CDR3 is TGTGCCACCAGCCTGGACTACCCCACCACTGAAGCTTTCTTT.

In its sample, this clonotype was seen many times. V is TRBV10-3 and J is TRBJ1-3; no firm D call. CDR1 ENHRY and CDR2 SYGVKD come from the germline V gene. The V gene lost 2 bases and the J gene lost 2 bases, with 10 bases spanning the gap. This CDR3 is built from 15 residues. DNA for the CDR3: TGTGCCATCAGTGAGGGGGAAGTCACTGGAAACACCATATATTTT. This codes for CAISEGEVTGNTIYF.

The chain carries TRBV4-2 and TRBJ2-7; 12 nucleotides line up with TRBD2. The J segment lost 4 bases and the V segment lost 7 bases, leaving 5 bases of the junction unmatched. The CDR3 is 14 amino acids. CDR1 and CDR2 from the germline V gene are LGHNA and YNFKEQ. CDR3 in amino acids: CASTVTSGSYEQYF. The CDR3 DNA sequence: TGTGCCAGCACCGTGACTAGCGGGAGTTACGAGCAGTACTTC.

This clonotype was recorded a few times. This rearrangement joins TRBV5-4 to TRBJ2-2; possible D gene TRBD2, 6 bases. The CDR3 consists of 13 residues. With 2 bases removed from V and 10 bases from J, the gap between germline ends came to 12 bases. Germline V lookup: CDR1 SGHNT, CDR2 YYREEE (reference sequence). CDR3 in amino acids: CASSFWVAEELFF. CDR3 coding DNA: TGTGCCAGCAGCTTTTGGGTAGCGGAGGAGCTGTTTTTT.

A word on this clonotype: At one boundary the junction diverges from the germline segment, which might be a read error. This chain links TRBV18 with TRBJ2-2, with D maybe TRBD2 (5 bases). The germline CDR1 and CDR2 sequences are KGHSH and LQKENI. The CDR3 runs to 13 residues. The CDR3 sequence is CASSPSNTGKLFF. DNA of the CDR3: TGTGCCAGCTCACCTTCGAACACCGGGAAGCTGTTTTTT.

This clonotype was seen a handful of times. The chain is built from TRBV9 and TRBJ2-1; D is possibly TRBD1 (6 bases). CDR1 is SGDLS, CDR2 YYNGEE, per germline. There are 16 residues in the CDR3. Between the trimmed V and J ends, which lost 4 bases and 2 bases, there was a span of 16 bases. CDR3 in amino acids: CASSSQTGLAYNEQFF. CDR3 DNA: TGTGCCAGCAGCTCTCAAACAGGGTTGGCCTACAATGAGCAGTTCTTC.

This clonotype was counted only a few times. The chain combines TRBV5-8 with TRBJ1-1; D remains ambiguous. The germline CDR1 and CDR2 sequences are SGHTS and YDEGEE. This CDR3 contains 14 residues. Trimming removed 0 bases from V and 4 bases from J, with 10 bases in between. The CDR3 sequence is CASSLAEGPTEAFF. The DNA for the CDR3 is TGTGCCAGCAGCTTGGCCGAAGGGCCCACTGAAGCTTTCTTT.

This clonotype was counted ten times or more. This sequence joins TRBV9 and TRBJ2-3; D gene ambiguous. The CDR3 length is 14 residues. V was pared by 0 bases and J by 1 base, with 6 bases between. Germline-derived CDR1 and CDR2 are SGDLS and YYNGEE. CDR3 nucleotides: TGTGCCAGCAGCGTAGAATTTCGCACAGATACGCAGTATTTT. Its translation is CASSVEFRTDTQYF.

This rearrangement joins TRBV5-6 to TRBJ1-1; D gene unclear. CDR1 and CDR2 from the germline V gene are SGHDT and YYEEEE. Trimming stripped 2 bases from V and 4 bases from J, with 12 bases between. This CDR3 has 14 residues. This chain's CDR3 is CASSFGSVGTEAFF. The CDR3 DNA reads as TGTGCCAGCAGCTTTGGGAGTGTTGGCACTGAAGCTTTCTTT.

This clonotype was picked up many times. V is TRBV5-1 and J is TRBJ2-3; a weak D match, TRBD2 (5 bases). Deletions cut 0 bases from V and 0 bases from J, with 8 bases between. The CDR3 loop spans 15 amino acids. CDR1 is SGHRS and CDR2 is YFSETQ in the germline V gene. The CDR3 is CASSLDQRSTDTQYF. The CDR3 coding sequence is TGCGCCAGCAGCTTGGATCAGCGGAGCACAGATACGCAGTATTTT.

The rearrangement uses TRBV19 and TRBJ1-1, with 8 bases fitting TRBD1. V gave up 3 bases and J gave up 8 bases; unmatched junction bases: 8. Per the germline V gene, CDR1 is LNHDA and CDR2 is SQIVND (reference sequence). CDR3 length: 14 residues. CDR3 protein: CASSIPGQEPEAFF. The CDR3 DNA reads as TGTGCCAGTAGTATTCCGGGACAGGAGCCCGAAGCTTTCTTT.

Many counts were recorded for this clonotype. The chain links TRBV5-1 to TRBJ2-3; a possible D gene is TRBD2 (6 bases). This CDR3 has 16 amino acids. V lost 0 bases and J lost 3, with 14 bases in between. Germline lookup yields CDR1 SGHRS and CDR2 YFSETQ. The CDR3 is CASSLGGGLFTDTQYF. The CDR3 nucleotides read TGCGCCAGCAGCTTGGGAGGCGGACTATTTACAGATACGCAGTATTTT.

This rearrangement joins TRBV4-1 to TRBJ1-1, with 7 bases that match TRBD1. The CDR3 is 17 residues long. CDR1 MGHRA and CDR2 YSYEKL come from the germline V gene. Trimming removed 2 bases from V and 0 bases from J; junction bases left unmatched: 9. The CDR3 bases are TGCGCCAGCAGCCAATTACAGGGGCGGGGTGTGAACACTGAAGCTTTCTTT. The encoded protein is CASSQLQGRGVNTEAFF.

This clonotype was seen many times. The V gene is TRBV19, the J gene TRBJ2-3; TRBD1 agrees at 9 bases. The CDR3 has 20 residues. Trimming cost V 3 bases and J 1 base; bases outside gene matches: 17. Per the germline V gene, CDR1 is LNHDA and CDR2 is SQIVND (reference sequence). The DNA of the CDR3 is TGTGCCAGTAGTATGTCGTTCCCTTCGGGACAGGGCAAGCGCACAGATACGCAGTATTTT. This translates into CASSMSFPSGQGKRTDTQYF.

This clonotype has a count of ten or more. The genes are TRBV12-5 and TRBJ2-3; D possibly corresponds to TRBD2 (6 bases). Trimming stripped 7 bases from V and 0 bases from J, with 14 bases between. The germline gives CDR1 LGHNT, CDR2 FRNRAP. The CDR3 consists of 15 residues. DNA for the CDR3: TGTGCTAGTGATCAAGCGGGCCAGAGCACAGATACGCAGTATTTT. This encodes CASDQAGQSTDTQYF.